This T cell receptor beta chain came from a study of blood T cell repertoires in COVID-19. The germline gives CDR1 KGHSH, CDR2 LQKENI. Unmatched junction bases numbered 3, after V lost 6 bases and J lost 5 bases. The CDR3 contains 14 residues. Profiling relied on immunoSEQ multiplex PCR, and the TCRdb table lists in-frame clones only, not all of them. The sample has roughly 300,000 clones, about 86% seen once. Participants had their cohort set by participant-reported clinical history. This sequence originates from a woman aged 40-49 years with acute COVID-19. The sequencing sample was made of PBMCs or T cells enriched from blood (not recorded which). The chain links TRBV18 to TRBJ1-6; 8 bases map to TRBD1. CDR3: CASSGQVDNSPLHF. In DNA form, the CDR3 reads TGTGCCAGCTCGGGACAGGTGGATAATTCACCCCTCCACTTT.